This entry concerns a single T cell receptor beta chain. Its antigen is undetermined. The sample comes from a study of cytomegalovirus exposure and HLA in healthy donors. The overall study: As an earlier analysis found, 150 million to 200 million T cells yielded 117 million unique TCR beta sequences. Study findings and constraints: Earlier results showed most TCR beta V segments being productive about 87% or about 30% of the time. According to the study, roughly 180 TCR beta chains were cytomegalovirus-associated. An Asian-associated ancestry cluster reportedly showed fewer N-insertions than the approximately 620-donor mean in a later analysis.

The PCR used 60 Vbeta and 13 Jbeta primers. The protocol was immunoSEQ multiplex PCR, while the TCRdb copy is restricted to in-frame clones and leaves out a portion. Among some 130,000 clones listed, under 85% were seen once. The sequenced sample consisted of PBMCs. The clonotype originates from a male donor in good health and CMV-seropositive.

The DNA of the CDR3 is TGTGCCAGCGGCAGGGGGGTAGGCTACACCTTC. This gives the protein CASGRGVGYTF. The V call is TRBV6-1, the J call TRBJ1-2; 7 nucleotides agree with TRBD1. The ends lost 8 bases at V and 8 bases at J; junction bases unmatched: 5. The CDR3 totals 11 residues. The germline gives CDR1 MNHNS, CDR2 SASEGT.